The entry that follows covers one T cell receptor (beta chain) sequence. CDR3 size: 14 residues. Germline V lookup: CDR1 SNHLY, CDR2 FYNNEI. The J segment lost 6 bases and the V segment lost 11 bases, leaving 12 bases of the junction unmatched. This sample is drawn from a study of cytomegalovirus exposure and HLA in healthy donors. Sequencing used immunoSEQ multiplex PCR; TCRdb keeps in-frame clones, though not all of them. The data show around 60,000 clones, with 90% seen just once and roughly 1% held by the top ten. The chain carries TRBV2 and TRBJ2-7; 11 bases match TRBD2. Material: PBMCs. This TCR came from a man younger than 30 in good health and CMV-seronegative. The CDR3 DNA sequence: TGTGCCTGCATCCTAGCGGGAGGTTATGTCGAGCAGTACTTC. Translation: CACILAGGYVEQYF.